The subject of this entry is one T cell receptor (beta chain). This sample was included in a study of T cell clones after liver transplantation. After removal of 2 bases from V and 1 base from J, the junction contained 6 bases not matched to a gene. CDR3 length equals 16 residues. Germline V lookup: CDR1 LGHNA, CDR2 YSLEER. Profiled with immunoSEQ multiplex PCR; TCRdb holds only in-frame clones, not every one. The table lists some 80,000 clones, around four fifths of them singletons. The rearrangement joins TRBV4-3 to TRBJ2-3, with TRBD1 identical over 7 bases. Source: CD4+ T cells from blood, taken around 50 months after liver transplant. This clonotype originated in a human patient who received a liver transplant. Some of these T cells may belong to the graft donor. CDR3: CASSQKGQPGTDTQYF. In nucleotides, the CDR3 is TGCGCCAGCAGCCAAAAGGGACAGCCAGGCACAGATACGCAGTATTTT.